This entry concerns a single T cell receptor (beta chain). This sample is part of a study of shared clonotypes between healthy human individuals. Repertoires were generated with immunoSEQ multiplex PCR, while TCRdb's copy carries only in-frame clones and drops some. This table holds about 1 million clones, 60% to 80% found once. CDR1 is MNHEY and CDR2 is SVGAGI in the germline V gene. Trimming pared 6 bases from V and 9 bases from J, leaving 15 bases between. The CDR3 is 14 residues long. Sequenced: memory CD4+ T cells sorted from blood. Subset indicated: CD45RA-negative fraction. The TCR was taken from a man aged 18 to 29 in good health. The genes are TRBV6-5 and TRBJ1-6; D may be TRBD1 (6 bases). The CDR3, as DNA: TGTGCCAGCAGGCCCGGGACATTGAGTTCACCCCTCCACTTT. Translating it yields CASRPGTLSSPLHF.